This TCR beta chain was recorded in a study of shared clonotypes between healthy human individuals. The authors distributed each subset's genomic DNA evenly over several immunoSEQ plates. Profiling relied on immunoSEQ multiplex PCR, and the TCRdb table lists in-frame clones only, not all of them. The sample shows over a million clones, more than 60% of them seen only once. Trimming cost V 7 bases and J 2 bases; bases outside gene matches: 12. This CDR3 comprises 15 residues. Germline V gives CDR1 SQVTM, CDR2 ANQGSEA. The origin of this receptor is a man between 18 and 35 years old in good health. The chain has TRBV29-1 and TRBJ1-2; 8 bases match TRBD1. Sequenced input: memory CD4+ T cells sorted from blood. Subset indicated: CD45RA-negative fraction. This chain's CDR3 is CSAKQGTGTNYGYTF. CDR3 DNA: TGCAGCGCAAAGCAAGGGACAGGCACAAACTATGGCTACACCTTC.